This T cell receptor beta chain was recovered during a study of T cell repertoires in cytomegalovirus infection (dated by TCRdb to the late 2010s). Notes on the research overall: Donor HLA type was relevant to the analysis, as public TCR beta signatures indicated carriage of CMV infection together with the matching HLA type. Broader findings and caveats from the paper: In both this cohort and an independent cohort of 350 or so donors, the cumulative frequency of public TCR beta family members distinguished carriers of CMV infection plus the relevant HLA type. The ex vivo response was dominated by HLA-C-restricted CMV-specific TCR beta clonotypes, which also provided the single most frequent clonotype in two of eight donors.

Instrument used: Illumina HiSeq 1500. TCRdb passed the public sequencing reads through fastp at Q25 and MiXCR, retaining productive beta sequences. Every distinct CDR3 protein forms one entry, paired with its most common genes and DNA. The table for this sample lists 100,000 or so distinct CDR3 sequences; 20% to 30% of them were counted only once. The biggest ten clones account for about two fifths of the sample. About this clonotype itself: The clone's antigen remains unknown. Base qualities are not at hand, and no much larger clone is one base apart.

The material sequenced was CD8+ T cells from PBMCs. The sequence was obtained from a human donor in good health (CMV status not recorded). Some clones in this sample may be carry-over from other donors' samples.

The DNA reads TGTGCCATCAGGGGCTCGGGACAGAGCAGATACGAGCAGTACTTC. The translation is CAIRGSGQSRYEQYF. The chain is encoded by TRBV10-3 joined to TRBJ2-7, with TRBD1 matching 7 junction bases. V loses 6 bases at its end and J loses 4 bases; junction bases beyond the gene matches: 12. The cysteine opens and the phenylalanine closes a CDR3 of 15 amino acids. The entry retains the CDR3 DNA only, 45 bases that are in frame from base 1. Per the germline V gene, ENHRY is the CDR1 and SYGVKD is the CDR2.